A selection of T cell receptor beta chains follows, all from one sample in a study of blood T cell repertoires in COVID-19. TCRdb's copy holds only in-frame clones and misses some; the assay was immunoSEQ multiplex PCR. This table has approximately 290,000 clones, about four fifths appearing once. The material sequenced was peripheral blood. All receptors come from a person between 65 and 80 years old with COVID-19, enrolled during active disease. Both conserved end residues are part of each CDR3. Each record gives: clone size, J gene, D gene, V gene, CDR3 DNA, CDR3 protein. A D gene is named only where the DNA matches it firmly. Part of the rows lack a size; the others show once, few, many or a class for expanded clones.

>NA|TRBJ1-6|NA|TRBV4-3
TGCGCCAGCAGCCAGGAGAGGAGTTCACCCCTCCACTTT
CASSQERSSPLHF
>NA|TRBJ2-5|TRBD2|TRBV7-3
TGTGCCAGCAGCTCCGGACTAGCGGGAGAAGAGACCCAGTACTTC
CASSSGLAGEETQYF
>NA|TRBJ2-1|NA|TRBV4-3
TGCGCCAGCAGCTCTCGAGTGCTAGGGGGTCTTTACTACAATGAGCAGTTCTTC
CASSSRVLGGLYYNEQFF
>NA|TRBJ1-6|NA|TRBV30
TGTGCCTGGAGTTCGGGGTCCAGTAATTCACCCCTCCACTTT
CAWSSGSSNSPLHF
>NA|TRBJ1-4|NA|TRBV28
TGTGCCAGCAGTAACAGCGGAACTAATGAAAAACTGTTTTTT
CASSNSGTNEKLFF
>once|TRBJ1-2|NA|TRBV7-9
TGTGCCAGCGCGGGAGATAACTATGGCTACACCTTC
CASAGDNYGYTF
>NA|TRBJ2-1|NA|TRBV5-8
TGTGCCAGCAGCTTGGGCAGGGTGGCCTACAATGAGCAGTTCTTC
CASSLGRVAYNEQFF
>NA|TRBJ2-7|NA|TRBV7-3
TGTGCCAGCAGCTACGGACGGGGGGCGATGGACTTTCAGTACTTC
CASSYGRGAMDFQYF
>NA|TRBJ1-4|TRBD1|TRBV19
TGTGCCAGTAGTATGCTGGGGACAGGGGATGAAAAACTGTTTTTT
CASSMLGTGDEKLFF
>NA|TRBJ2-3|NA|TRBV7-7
TGTGCCAGCAGCCCCGGGGGAGGGGGATTACGCACAGATACGCAGTATTTT
CASSPGGGGLRTDTQYF
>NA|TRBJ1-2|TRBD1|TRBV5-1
TGCGCCAGCAGAAATTCCCAGGGGGCGCGGTATGGCTACACCTTC
CASRNSQGARYGYTF
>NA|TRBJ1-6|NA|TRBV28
TGTGCCAGCAGTTTATGGGCAGGGGAATCACCCCTCCACTTT
CASSLWAGESPLHF
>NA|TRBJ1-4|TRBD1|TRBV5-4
TGTGCCAGCAGCTTGAAATGGACAGGGGGGGATGAAAAACTGTTTTTT
CASSLKWTGGDEKLFF
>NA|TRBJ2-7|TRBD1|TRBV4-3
TGCGCCAGCAGCCGAGACAGGGGTTACGAGCAGTACTTC
CASSRDRGYEQYF
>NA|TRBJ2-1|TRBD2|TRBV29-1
TGCAGCGTTATAACTAGCGGGAGGGTAAATGAGCAGTTCTTC
CSVITSGRVNEQFF
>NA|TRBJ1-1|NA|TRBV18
TGTGCCAGCTCACCTCTCTCGGGAGGCACTGAAGCTTTCTTT
CASSPLSGGTEAFF
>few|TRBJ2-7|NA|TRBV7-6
TGTGCCAGCAGCTTAGTTGGTGCCCAGGACGCGGGGGAGCAGTACTTC
CASSLVGAQDAGEQYF
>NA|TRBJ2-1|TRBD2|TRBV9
TGTGCCAGCAGCCCCCGACTAGCGGGGGTTTCCTCCCACAACAATGAGCAGTTCTTC
CASSPRLAGVSSHNNEQFF
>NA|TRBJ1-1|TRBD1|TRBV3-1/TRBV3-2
TGTGCCAGCAGTTACGGACAGGGCGAGGCTGAAGCTTTCTTT
CASSYGQGEAEAFF
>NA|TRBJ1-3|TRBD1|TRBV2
TGTGCCAGCAGTGAACCTGGGACAGGGGTCTCTGGAAACACCATATATTTT
CASSEPGTGVSGNTIYF
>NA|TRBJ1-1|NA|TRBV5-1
TGCGCCAGCAGCTTCGGGGGGGCGGTGGACACTGAAGCTTTCTTT
CASSFGGAVDTEAFF
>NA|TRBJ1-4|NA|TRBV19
TGTGCCAGTAGTATTCAGGGGTTTGGTAATGAAAAACTGTTTTTT
CASSIQGFGNEKLFF
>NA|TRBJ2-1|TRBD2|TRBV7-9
TGTGCCAGCAGCCGTACTAGCGCAGAGCAGTTCTTC
CASSRTSAEQFF
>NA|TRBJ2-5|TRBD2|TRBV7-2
TGTGCCAGCATGAGGTCTAGCGGGAGTGGAGAGACCCAGTACTTC
CASMRSSGSGETQYF
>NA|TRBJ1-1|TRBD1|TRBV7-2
TGTGCCAGCAGCACCCGGACAGGGGTAACGACTGAAGCTTTCTTT
CASSTRTGVTTEAFF
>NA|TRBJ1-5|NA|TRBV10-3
TGTGCCATCAGTGATGTGGCCTCCAATCAGCCCCAGCATTTT
CAISDVASNQPQHF
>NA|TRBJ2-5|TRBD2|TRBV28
TGTGCCAGCAGTTTATTGGGTTTAGCGGGAGTAGGGGAGACCCAGTACTTC
CASSLLGLAGVGETQYF
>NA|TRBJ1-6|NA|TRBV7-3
TGTGCCAGCAGCGCACAGGGATCACCCCTCCACTTT
CASSAQGSPLHF
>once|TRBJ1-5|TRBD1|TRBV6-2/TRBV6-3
TGTGCCAGCAGTCCCCTCTATCCATCCGGGACAGGTGATCAGCCCCAGCATTTT
CASSPLYPSGTGDQPQHF
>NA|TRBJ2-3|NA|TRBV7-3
TGTGCCAGCAGCTTAGTTCTAGGAGATACGCAGTATTTT
CASSLVLGDTQYF
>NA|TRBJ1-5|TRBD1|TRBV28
TGTGCCAGCAGCGGACAGGCCCTCTTCAATCAGCCCCAGCATTTT
CASSGQALFNQPQHF
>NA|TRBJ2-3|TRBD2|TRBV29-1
TGCAGCGTGAGGACTAGCGGGGGATCAACAGATACGCAGTATTTT
CSVRTSGGSTDTQYF
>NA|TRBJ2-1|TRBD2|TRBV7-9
TGTGCCAGCAGCTTAGCGGGAGGGGACAATGAGCAGTTCTTC
CASSLAGGDNEQFF
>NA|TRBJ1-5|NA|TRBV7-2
TGTGCCAGCAGCGAGATCAACGGGGTTCGGCAGCCCCAGCATTTT
CASSEINGVRQPQHF
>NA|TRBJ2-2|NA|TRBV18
TGTGCCAGCTCACTAGCTGTCACCGGGGAGCTGTTTTTT
CASSLAVTGELFF
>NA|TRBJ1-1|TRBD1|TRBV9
TGTGCCAGCAGCGTAGGACAGGGAACGAGATCCCTGGTGAACACTGAAGCTTTCTTT
CASSVGQGTRSLVNTEAFF
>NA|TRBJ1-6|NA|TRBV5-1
TGCGCCAGCAGCCCGGACAGAGCGAGCTCCTATAATTCACCCCTCCACTTT
CASSPDRASSYNSPLHF
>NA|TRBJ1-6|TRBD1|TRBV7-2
TGTGCCAGCAGCGAGCTAACAGGGGCGACTTCACCCCTCCACTTT
CASSELTGATSPLHF
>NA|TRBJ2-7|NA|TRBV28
TGTGCCAGCAGTCGACGCGGGGACGCAGCAGACCGCTACGAGCAGTACTTC
CASSRRGDAADRYEQYF
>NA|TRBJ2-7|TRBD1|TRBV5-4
TGTGCCAGCAGCAAACTCGGACAGGGCTACGAGCAGTACTTC
CASSKLGQGYEQYF
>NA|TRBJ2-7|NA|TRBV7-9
TGTGCCAGCAGCTTAGGAAAAGGGAGCCACGAGCAGTACTTC
CASSLGKGSHEQYF
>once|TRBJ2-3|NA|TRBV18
TGTGCCAGCTCACTTTTAGACAGTGTCTTTAGCACAGATACGCAGTATTTT
CASSLLDSVFSTDTQYF
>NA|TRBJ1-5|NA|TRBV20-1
TGCAGTGCTAGTTGGGGGGGTGCGGGCAATCAGCCCCAGCATTTT
CSASWGGAGNQPQHF
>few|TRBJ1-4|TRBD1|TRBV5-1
TGCGCCAGCAGCGGAGACAGGGCCCAAAGTGAAAAACTGTTTTTT
CASSGDRAQSEKLFF
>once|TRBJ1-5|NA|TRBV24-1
TGTGCCACCAGAGCGACAGGCCGGCATCAGCCCCAGCATTTT
CATRATGRHQPQHF
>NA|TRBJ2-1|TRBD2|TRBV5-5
TGTGCCAGCCACTCTTGGCTAGCGGGAGTTAATGAGCAGTTCTTC
CASHSWLAGVNEQFF
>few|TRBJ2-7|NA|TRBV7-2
TGTGCCAGCAGCGAGGACTGGAGCTCTGTGTACGAGCAGTACTTC
CASSEDWSSVYEQYF
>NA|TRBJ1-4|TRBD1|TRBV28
TGTGCCAGCACCTCTACCGGGACAGTAAGTGAAAAACTGTTTTTT
CASTSTGTVSEKLFF
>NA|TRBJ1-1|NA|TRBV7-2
TGTGCCAGCAGCTTAGAGATAAGGGAGGATAACACTGAAGCTTTCTTT
CASSLEIREDNTEAFF
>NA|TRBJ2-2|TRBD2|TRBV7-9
TGTGCCAGCAGCTTATTAGCGGGGGACTTAGCGAACACCGGGGAGCTGTTTTTT
CASSLLAGDLANTGELFF
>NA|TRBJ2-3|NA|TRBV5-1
TGCGCCAGCAGTGTCCTGGGCGCACTTCTCGCAGATACGCAGTATTTT
CASSVLGALLADTQYF
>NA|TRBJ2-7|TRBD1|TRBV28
TGTGCCACCAGGCAGGGGGCTTCTTACGAGCAGTACTTC
CATRQGASYEQYF
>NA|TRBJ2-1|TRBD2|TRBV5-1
TGCGCCAGCTCCCGTGGGGGGGGACTTTACAATGAGCAGTTCTTC
CASSRGGGLYNEQFF
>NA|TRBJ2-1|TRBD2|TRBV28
TGTGCCAGCAGTATAAGGACTAGGAGGTGGAATGAGCAGTTCTTC
CASSIRTRRWNEQFF